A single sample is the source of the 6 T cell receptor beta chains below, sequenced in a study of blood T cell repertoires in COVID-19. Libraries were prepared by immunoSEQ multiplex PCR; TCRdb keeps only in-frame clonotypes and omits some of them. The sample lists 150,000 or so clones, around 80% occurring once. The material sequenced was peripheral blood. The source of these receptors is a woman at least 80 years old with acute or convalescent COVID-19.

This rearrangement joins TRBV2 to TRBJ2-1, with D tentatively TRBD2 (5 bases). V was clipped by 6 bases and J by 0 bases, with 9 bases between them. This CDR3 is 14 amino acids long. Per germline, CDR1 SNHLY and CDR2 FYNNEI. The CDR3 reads CASSTGSSYNEQFF. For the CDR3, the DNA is TGTGCCAGCAGCACGGGAAGCTCCTACAATGAGCAGTTCTTC.

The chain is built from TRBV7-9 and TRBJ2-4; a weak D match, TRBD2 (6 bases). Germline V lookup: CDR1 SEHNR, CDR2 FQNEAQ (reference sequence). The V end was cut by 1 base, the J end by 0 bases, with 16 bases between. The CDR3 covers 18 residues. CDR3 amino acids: CASSLEAGTPLAKNIQYF. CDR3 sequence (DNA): TGTGCCAGCAGCTTAGAGGCGGGAACGCCCTTAGCCAAAAACATTCAGTACTTC.

The CDR3 is CASSLGQGWNTIYF. The DNA for the CDR3 is TGCGCCAGCAGCTTGGGGCAGGGGTGGAACACCATATATTTT. The genes are TRBV5-1 and TRBJ1-3, with D possibly matching TRBD1 (6 bases). Per the germline V gene, CDR1 is SGHRS and CDR2 is YFSETQ. V was pared by 0 bases and J by 7 bases, with 11 bases between. The CDR3 is made up of 14 amino acids.

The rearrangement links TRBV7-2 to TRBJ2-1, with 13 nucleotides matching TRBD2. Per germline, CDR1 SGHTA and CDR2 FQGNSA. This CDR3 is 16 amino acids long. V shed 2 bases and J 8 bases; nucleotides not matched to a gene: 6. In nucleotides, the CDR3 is TGTGCCAGCAGCTTAACCCGGACTAGCGGGAGTCATGAGCAGTTCTTC. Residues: CASSLTRTSGSHEQFF.

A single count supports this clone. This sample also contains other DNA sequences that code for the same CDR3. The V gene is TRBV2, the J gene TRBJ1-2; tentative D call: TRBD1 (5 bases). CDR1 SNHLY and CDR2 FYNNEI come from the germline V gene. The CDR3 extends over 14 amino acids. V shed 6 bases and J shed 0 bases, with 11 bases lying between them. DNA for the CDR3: TGTGCCAGCAGACCAGACAGTGCTAACTATGGCTACACCTTC. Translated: CASRPDSANYGYTF. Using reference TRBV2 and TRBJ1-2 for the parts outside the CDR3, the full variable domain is EPEVTQTPSHQVTQMGQEVILRCVPISNHLYFYWYRQILGQKVEFLVSFYNNEISEKSEIFDDQFSVERPDGSNFTLKIRSTKLEDSAMYFCASRPDSANYGYTFGSGTRLTVV.

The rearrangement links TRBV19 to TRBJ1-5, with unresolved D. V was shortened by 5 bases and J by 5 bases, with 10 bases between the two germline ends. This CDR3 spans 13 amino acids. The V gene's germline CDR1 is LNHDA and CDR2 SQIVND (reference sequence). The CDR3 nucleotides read TGTGCCAGTAGTCCCCAGAGGGATCAGCCCCAGCATTTT. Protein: CASSPQRDQPQHF.